This entry features one T cell receptor beta chain sequence. The data originate from a study of blood T cells in healthy people across ages. PCR was performed a second time for roughly 7 to 12 cycles using a sample-barcoded 5' primer and a J-beta primer mix. MiXCR, applied by TCRdb to the 5' RACE reads, yields one record per CDR3 protein. The profile shows 800,000 or so distinct CDR3 sequences, about 46% of them singletons. Trimming took 1 base from V and 8 from J, leaving 9 bases between them. The CDR3 runs 13 residues. This chain links TRBV12-3 or TRBV12-4 with TRBJ1-5; unclear D gene. Sequencing input: blood. This clonotype was obtained from an elderly man in good health. The CDR3 loop is CASSLGGGKPQHF. The CDR3 DNA sequence: TGTGCCAGCAGTTTAGGGGGAGGTAAGCCCCAGCATTTT.